This TCR beta chain was documented in a study of neoadjuvant anti-PD-1 for oral cavity cancer. Whole-study context: Around day 43, patients without progression received a fourth nivolumab dose before surgery.

Time point here: after neoadjuvant nivolumab, at surgical resection. Patients had newly diagnosed, untreated stage II-IVA oral cavity squamous cell carcinoma. Clones were sequenced by immunoSEQ multiplex PCR, and TCRdb holds only the in-frame ones, with some missing. The sample consists of around 24,000 clones, roughly 29% of them appearing once. This TCR came from a person aged 40-85 years with oral cavity squamous cell carcinoma. The specimen comprised tumor tissue, sampled after nivolumab (anti-PD-1) treatment.

The DNA for the CDR3 is TGCGCCAGCAGCCAAGAATGGGGGTCTTATGGCTACACCTTC. Translation: CASSQEWGSYGYTF. V usage is TRBV4-1 and J usage is TRBJ1-2; tentative D call: TRBD1 (5 bases). The CDR3 contains 14 residues. CDR1 MGHRA and CDR2 YSYEKL come from the germline V gene. V lost 0 bases to trimming and J lost 5 bases, with 10 bases between them.